A selection of T cell receptor beta chains follows, all from one sample in a study of T cells in Graves' hyperthyroidism and ophthalmopathy. TCRdb recomputed calls from the multiplex PCR reads with MiXCR, one row per CDR3 protein. The sample has 600,000 or so distinct CDR3 sequences; approximately 44% are singletons. Sequenced sample: peripheral blood or thyroid tissue (not recorded which). Every receptor here comes from a woman aged 18 to 35 with Graves' hyperthyroidism. CDR3s leave out the opening cysteine and the closing phenylalanine or tryptophan. D genes are given only for firm matches.

V gene: TRBV24-1; D gene: -; J gene: TRBJ1-4; CDR3 length: 12; CDR3 protein: ATSDGRTNEKLF
V gene: TRBV29-1; D gene: -; J gene: TRBJ1-1; CDR3 length: 10; CDR3 protein: SGAGAYTEAF
V gene: TRBV6-5; D gene: -; J gene: TRBJ2-7; CDR3 length: 11; CDR3 protein: ASSKGISYEQY
V gene: TRBV12-5; D gene: -; J gene: TRBJ2-7; CDR3 length: 10; CDR3 protein: ASGLEPSPQY
V gene: TRBV19; D gene: TRBD1; J gene: TRBJ1-2; CDR3 length: 11; CDR3 protein: AVWNRGSCGYT
V gene: TRBV2; D gene: -; J gene: TRBJ1-1; CDR3 length: 11; CDR3 protein: ASSSTLNTEAF
V gene: TRBV7-2; D gene: -; J gene: TRBJ2-7; CDR3 length: 11; CDR3 protein: ASSVQPIYEQY
V gene: TRBV7-6; D gene: -; J gene: TRBJ2-7; CDR3 length: 11; CDR3 protein: ASSAQGTYEQY
V gene: TRBV7-2; D gene: -; J gene: TRBJ2-5; CDR3 length: 14; CDR3 protein: ASSLGSREWEETQY
V gene: TRBV7-9; D gene: -; J gene: TRBJ2-7; CDR3 length: 10; CDR3 protein: ASSFSGGEQY
V gene: TRBV24-1; D gene: -; J gene: TRBJ2-6; CDR3 length: 16; CDR3 protein: ATSDFPTGPDGANVLT